These 23 T cell receptor beta chains originate from one sample sequenced in a study of Graves' ophthalmopathy and Graves' hyperthyroidism listed by TCRdb under 2018. The instrument given in TCRdb is Illumina HiSeq 2000. For repertoire sequencing, TCR beta CDR3 regions were amplified from RNA transcripts. The first round of RT-PCR was done with HTBI primers and the Qiagen OneStep RT-PCR kit, and was followed by a second round of multiplex PCR, then size selection and purification. TCRdb reworked the public reads: Q25 trimming with fastp, MiXCR clone assembly, productive beta chains retained. Each record represents a unique CDR3 protein, reported with the most common genes and DNA among its rows. The sample table contains hundreds of thousands of distinct CDR3 sequences; only one count was recorded for roughly 21% of them. The ten biggest clones cover 2.5% to 3.5% of the sample. The sequenced sample consisted of peripheral blood. All receptors derive from a woman aged 18-35 years with stable Graves' hyperthyroidism. Donor details come from another sample of the same person, matched by shared clones.

This clonotype was counted between two and nine times. This chain joins TRBV11-2 and TRBJ1-1; no reliable D call. The CDR3 has 15 amino acids. Trimming removed 6 bases at V and 5 bases at J, with 19 bases between. Germline V gene sequence: CDR1 SGHAT, CDR2 FQNNGV. CDR3 DNA: TGTGCCAGCAGTCCAGTGAGCCGTATCGGGACTGAAGCTTTCTTT. Translated, it gives CASSPVSRIGTEAFF.

In its sample, this clonotype was seen a few times. This chain connects TRBV12-3 or TRBV12-4 to TRBJ1-1, with 10 positions matching TRBD1. V dropped 4 bases and J dropped 5; count of bases not matched to a gene: 7. The CDR3 is 15 residues long. The CDR3 reads CASSSPDRGGTEAFF. DNA of the CDR3: TGTGCCAGCAGTTCTCCGGACAGGGGGGGGACTGAAGCTTTCTTT.

About this clonotype: A much larger clonotype is one base distant, so this may be a read error. CDR3 DNA: TGTGTCACCCGGATGATGGGGAACCAAGAGACCCAGTACTTC. It yields the protein CVTRMMGNQETQYF. V usage is TRBV10-3 and J usage is TRBJ2-5; D gene ambiguous. Germline V gives CDR1 ENHRY, CDR2 SYGVKD. The CDR3 loop spans 14 amino acids.

This clonotype was counted ten times or more. This chain links TRBV20-1 with TRBJ1-1, with D hard to call. V was shortened by 1 base and J by 1 base, with 10 bases between the two germline ends. Germline lookup yields CDR1 DFQATT and CDR2 SNEGSKA (reference sequence). This CDR3 region has 14 residues. CDR3 DNA sequence: TGCAGTGCTAGAGGCCCTAAAGCGAACACTGAAGCTTTCTTT. It is translated as CSARGPKANTEAFF.

This clonotype was detected many times. The V call is TRBV7-2, the J call TRBJ2-7; D is undetermined. CDR3 length: 15 residues. Per the germline V gene, CDR1 is SGHTA and CDR2 is FQGNSA. The V gene lost 6 bases and the J gene lost 3 bases, with 18 bases spanning the gap. CDR3 protein: CASSFGTGPHYEQYF. The CDR3 coding sequence is TGTGCCAGCAGTTTTGGTACCGGGCCCCACTACGAGCAGTACTTC.

This clonotype was counted ten times or more. This chain joins TRBV11-2 and TRBJ2-7; D possibly matches TRBD1 or TRBD2 (6 bases each). There are 15 residues in the CDR3. Trimming stripped 0 bases from V and 2 bases from J, with 11 bases between. CDR1 is SGHAT and CDR2 is FQNNGV in the germline V gene. The CDR3 nucleotides read TGTGCCAGCAGCTTAGATCCGGGGGCCCCCTACGAGCAGTACTTC. This encodes CASSLDPGAPYEQYF.

This clonotype was detected ten times or more. The chain has TRBV6-2 or TRBV6-3 and TRBJ2-7; D uncertain. The V gene lost 4 bases and the J gene lost 4 bases, with 14 bases spanning the gap. Germline assignment: CDR1 MNHEY and CDR2 SVGEGT. The length of the CDR3 is 14 residues. CDR3 residues: CASSSGQVPYEQYF. CDR3 nucleotides: TGTGCCAGCAGTTCCGGGCAAGTACCATACGAGCAGTACTTC.

The chain has TRBV7-2 and TRBJ1-6; 8 bases line up with TRBD1. Trimming at V came to 4 bases and at J to 10 bases, leaving 9 bases not matched to a gene. CDR3 length: 15 amino acids. Germline V lookup: CDR1 SGHTA, CDR2 FQGNSA. CDR3 nucleotide sequence: TGTGCCAGCAGCTACGAGACAGGGGTAGGATCACCCCTCCACTTT. Amino acid sequence: CASSYETGVGSPLHF.

At least ten counts were recorded for this clonotype. The rearrangement links TRBV15 to TRBJ1-1; 11 positions match TRBD1. The CDR3 covers 14 residues. Germline CDR1 LNHNV, CDR2 YYDKDF (reference sequence). The J segment lost 11 bases and the V segment lost 3 bases, leaving 8 bases of the junction unmatched. The DNA of the CDR3 is TGTGCCACCAGCAGGGACAGGGGGCGCATATTGGCTTTCTTT. Protein sequence: CATSRDRGRILAFF.

In this sample, this clonotype turned up many times. The chain combines TRBV6-4 with TRBJ2-6; D not certain. Per the germline V gene, CDR1 is MRHNA and CDR2 is SNTAGT. Trimming pared 5 bases from V and 2 bases from J, leaving 7 bases between. The CDR3 covers 14 residues. The CDR3: CASSPGPGANVLTF. In nucleotides, the CDR3 is TGTGCCAGCAGTCCCGGCCCTGGGGCCAACGTCCTGACTTTC.

This clonotype was seen ten or more times. The chain links TRBV7-9 to TRBJ1-1, with D maybe TRBD1 (5 bases). Trimming cost V 2 bases and J 1 base, with 8 bases left between them. The CDR3 has 14 amino acids. Looked up from germline, CDR1 is SEHNR and CDR2 is FQNEAQ (reference sequence). The CDR3 DNA is TGTGCCAGCAGCTTATCTCAGGGGAACACTGAAGCTTTCTTT. This encodes CASSLSQGNTEAFF. The entire variable domain, with the rest obtained from reference TRBV7-9 and TRBJ1-1, is as follows: DTGVSQNPRHKITKRGQNVTFRCDPISEHNRLYWYRQTLGQGPEFLTYFQNEAQLEKSRLLSDRFSAERPKGSFSTLEIQRTEQGDSAMYLCASSLSQGNTEAFFGQGTRLTVV.

CDR3 nucleotides: TGCGCCAGCAGTGGCTCGGCTGAAGCTTTCTTT. Amino acid sequence: CASSGSAEAFF. The V gene is TRBV4-1, the J gene TRBJ1-1; D gene uncertain. CDR3 length: 11 amino acids. The V end was cut by 6 bases, the J end by 6 bases, with 8 bases between. Germline values: CDR1 MGHRA, CDR2 YSYEKL.

There are many counts of this clonotype. The V and J genes are TRBV27 and TRBJ1-6, with a possible D match to TRBD1 (5 bases). The V gene's germline CDR1 is MNHEY and CDR2 SMNVEV (reference sequence). CDR3 length equals 16 residues. The V gene lost 7 bases and the J gene lost 7 bases, with 20 bases spanning the gap. The CDR3 nucleotides are TGTGCCAGCACCCACATGAGACAGCTTGAAAATTCACCCCTCCACTTT. Protein product: CASTHMRQLENSPLHF.

There are many counts of this clonotype. The CDR3 here is CAGRLGDTGELFF. CDR3 DNA sequence: TGTGCCGGTAGACTAGGGGACACCGGGGAGCTGTTTTTT. V gene TRBV7-2 combines with J gene TRBJ2-2; weak D call: TRBD2 (6 bases). The V gene lost 11 bases and the J gene lost 3 bases, with 13 bases spanning the gap. Germline values: CDR1 SGHTA, CDR2 FQGNSA. CDR3 length equals 13 residues.

The sample holds many counts of this clonotype. V is TRBV6-4 and J is TRBJ2-5; 7 nucleotides align to TRBD2. The germline V gene encodes CDR1 MRHNA and CDR2 SNTAGT. This CDR3 is built from 11 residues. The CDR3 nucleotides read TGTGCTGGCACTAGCGAGGAGACCCAGTACTTC. Protein: CAGTSEETQYF.

On this clonotype: A read error may account for a junction end that differs from germline. The chain has TRBV7-8 and TRBJ2-5; tentative D call: TRBD1 (5 bases). This CDR3 has 12 amino acids. Germline-derived CDR1 and CDR2 are SGHVS and FQNEAQ. CDR3 DNA: TGTGTCAGCAGCAGGGTCCAAGAGACCCAGTACTTC. This gives the protein CVSSRVQETQYF.

CDR3 DNA: TGTGCCAGCAGACTGGACAGGGGTGTGAGCAATCAGCCCCAGCATTTT. This encodes CASRLDRGVSNQPQHF. The rearrangement uses TRBV12-3 or TRBV12-4 and TRBJ1-5, with TRBD1 matching over 9 bases. This CDR3 spans 16 amino acids. The junction had 7 bases not matched to a gene; V was cut back by 6 bases and J by 1 base.

This clonotype came up many times. V and J are TRBV20-1 and TRBJ2-7, with D perhaps being TRBD1 or TRBD2 (5 bases each). The CDR3 has 13 amino acids. CDR1 DFQATT and CDR2 SNEGSKA come from the germline V gene (reference sequence). Deletions cut 5 bases from V and 5 bases from J, with 16 bases between. The CDR3, as DNA: TGCAGTGCTCTTAGCAATCGAGGGGACGAGCAGTACTTC. Translated: CSALSNRGDEQYF.

This clonotype appeared many times. V and J are TRBV15 and TRBJ2-7; 7 bases agree with TRBD1. This CDR3 has 15 amino acids. V trimming: 2 bases; J trimming: 3 bases; junction bases outside the gene matches: 7. CDR1 and CDR2 (germline): LNHNV, YYDKDF (reference sequence). CDR3 sequence (DNA): TGTGCCACCAGCAGAACGGGACAGCCCCTCTACGAGCAGTACTTC. This translates into CATSRTGQPLYEQYF. Full variable domain (missing parts from reference TRBV15 and TRBJ2-7): DAMVIQNPRYQVTQFGKPVTLSCSQTLNHNVMYWYQQKSSQAPKLLFHYYDKDFNNEADTPDNFQSRRPNTSFCFLDIRSPGLGDTAMYLCATSRTGQPLYEQYFGPGTRLTVT.

In this sample, this clonotype turned up many times. The chain has TRBV6-1 and TRBJ1-6, with 8 bases that match TRBD1. Germline CDR1 reads MNHNS; CDR2 reads SASEGT. The CDR3 has 13 amino acids. The V gene end was trimmed by 8 bases and the J gene end by 9 bases; junction bases not matched to a gene: 6. CDR3 nucleotide sequence: TGTGCCAGCTCTATCGACAGGGGTTCACCCCTCCACTTT. This sequence encodes CASSIDRGSPLHF.

In its sample, this clonotype was seen many times. The rearrangement joins TRBV7-2 to TRBJ2-7; maybe TRBD2 (5 bases). CDR1 is SGHTA, CDR2 FQGNSA, per germline. V was trimmed by 5 bases and J by 1 base, leaving 15 bases between them. The CDR3 has 15 residues. The CDR3 here is CASSPAAGRSYEQYF. CDR3 in DNA: TGTGCCAGCAGCCCCGCGGCGGGTAGGTCCTACGAGCAGTACTTC.

This clonotype was seen ten or more times. The V and J genes are TRBV2 and TRBJ2-7; 10 bases are shared with TRBD1. The CDR3 has 14 amino acids. The germline V gene has CDR1 SNHLY and CDR2 FYNNEI. Trimming cost V 6 bases and J 3 bases; bases outside gene matches: 5. This CDR3 is CASSGGQGFYEQYF. CDR3 coding DNA: TGTGCCAGCAGCGGGGGACAGGGGTTCTACGAGCAGTACTTC.

In its sample, this clonotype was seen many times. This rearrangement joins TRBV9 to TRBJ2-7; 7 positions agree with TRBD2. V was clipped by 4 bases and J by 3 bases; unmatched bases: 4. Germline V gene data show CDR1 as SGDLS and CDR2 as YYNGEE. This CDR3 has 13 residues. CDR3 sequence reads: CASSPGGNYEQYF. CDR3 in DNA: TGTGCCAGCAGCCCCGGGGGGAACTACGAGCAGTACTTC.